The next 32 T cell receptor beta chains were all read from a single sample in a study of T cells in tuberculosis. Here immunoSEQ multiplex PCR was the method, and the copy in TCRdb shows in-frame clones only, minus some. The sample has about 43,000 clones, roughly 96% seen once; the top ten hold about 3.7%. The sequenced sample consisted of PBMCs. The source is a donor aged 10-35 years with latent tuberculosis or without tuberculosis infection.

The chain uses TRBV4-3 and TRBJ2-1, with 7 bases identical to TRBD2. The CDR3 spans 16 residues. CDR1 is LGHNA and CDR2 is YSLEER in the germline V gene. J gave up 5 bases and V 0 bases, and 7 bases lay outside the gene matches. CDR3 amino acids: CASSQDPPSGNNEQFF. In DNA, the CDR3 is TGCGCCAGCAGCCAAGACCCGCCTAGCGGTAACAATGAGCAGTTCTTC.

The chain carries TRBV5-1 and TRBJ2-7; 11 bases line up with TRBD1. Germline lookup yields CDR1 SGHRS and CDR2 YFSETQ. The CDR3 sequence is 15 residues long. V lost 3 bases to trimming and J lost 6 bases; unmatched junction nucleotides: 8. CDR3 residues: CASSWARTGGSEQYF. The CDR3 DNA reads TGCGCCAGCAGCTGGGCTCGGACAGGGGGCAGCGAGCAGTACTTC. The full variable domain, in which reference TRBV5-1 and TRBJ2-7 provide the parts outside the CDR3, is KAGVTQTPRYLIKTRGQQVTLSCSPISGHRSVSWYQQTPGQGLQFLFEYFSETQRNKGNFPGRFSGRQFSNSRSEMNVSTLELGDSALYLCASSWARTGGSEQYFGPGTRLTVT.

In DNA form, the CDR3 reads TGTGCCAGCAGCCCCGTGTCAGGGGGAAATTCACCCCTCCACTTT. The encoded protein is CASSPVSGGNSPLHF. This chain connects TRBV5-4 to TRBJ1-6; 7 bases agree with TRBD1. V shed 4 bases and J 7 bases; nucleotides not matched to a gene: 8. The CDR3 is 15 residues long. CDR1 and CDR2 (germline): SGHNT, YYREEE (reference sequence).

The chain carries TRBV6-5 and TRBJ2-7; D possibly corresponds to TRBD2 (6 bases). The CDR3 is 15 amino acids. V lost 4 bases and J 4 bases, leaving 17 bases between the germline ends. Germline V CDR1 and CDR2: MNHEY, SVGAGI. The CDR3 here is CASSSPGEGWYEQYF. In nucleotides, the CDR3 is TGTGCCAGCAGTTCCCCGGGAGAGGGGTGGTACGAGCAGTACTTC.

The chain has TRBV9 and TRBJ2-1, with 10 bases matching TRBD2. The CDR3 contains 15 residues. In germline, CDR1 is SGDLS, CDR2 YYNGEE. V lost 2 bases, J lost 3 bases, and 2 bases stayed unmatched. The CDR3 bases are TGTGCCAGCAGCGTCACTAGCGGGGTCTACAATGAGCAGTTCTTC. It codes for CASSVTSGVYNEQFF.

The CDR3 region has the DNA TGTGCCAGCAGTTACGCTTGGACACCGAACAATGAGCAGTTCTTC. Protein: CASSYAWTPNNEQFF. The genes are TRBV6-5 and TRBJ2-1; D possibly corresponds to TRBD1 (5 bases). Trimming took off 2 bases at V and 5 bases at J, with 13 bases between the two ends. The CDR3 totals 15 residues. Germline V gene sequence: CDR1 MNHEY, CDR2 SVGAGI.

The gene calls are TRBV30 and TRBJ1-6; the match to TRBD1 covers 7 bases. J gave up 8 bases and V 3 bases, and 1 base lay outside the gene matches. The length of the CDR3 is 12 residues. Per the germline V gene, CDR1 is GTSNPN and CDR2 is SVGIG (reference sequence). In nucleotides, the CDR3 is TGTGCCTGGAGCACAGGGGATTCACCCCTCCACTTT. Its protein is CAWSTGDSPLHF. The full variable domain, its missing parts supplied by reference TRBV30 and TRBJ1-6, is SQTIHQWPATLVQPVGSPLSLECTVEGTSNPNLYWYRQAAGRGLQLLFYSVGIGQISSEVPQNLSASRPQDRQFILSSKKLLLSDSGFYLCAWSTGDSPLHFGNGTRLTVT.

V is TRBV28 and J is TRBJ1-2; D unclear. The length of the CDR3 is 12 residues. Trimming pared 3 bases from V and 5 bases from J, leaving 7 bases between. In germline, CDR1 is MDHEN, CDR2 SYDVKM. The CDR3 nucleotides are TGTGCCAGCAGTTTCTTGAGGTATGGCTACACCTTC. Protein: CASSFLRYGYTF.

The V call is TRBV25-1, the J call TRBJ1-5; D is unclear. The V and J ends lost 1 base and 0 bases respectively, with 4 bases between them. The germline V gene encodes CDR1 MGHDK and CDR2 SYGVNS. This CDR3 spans 14 amino acids. CDR3 in DNA: TGTGCCAGCAGTGAATCGGTTAGCAATCAGCCCCAGCATTTT. Amino acid sequence: CASSESVSNQPQHF.

Comments on this clone: An end of the junction differs from the germline gene, which may be a read error. V gene TRBV2 combines with J gene TRBJ1-3; no reliable D call. This CDR3 spans 14 amino acids. Germline lookup yields CDR1 SNHLY and CDR2 FYNNEI. The CDR3 nucleotides are TGTGCCAGCAGCGAAGCCGGTTTGGGAAACACCATATATTTT. This gives the protein CASSEAGLGNTIYF. Using reference TRBV2 and TRBJ1-3 for the parts outside the CDR3, the full variable domain is EPEVTQTPSHQVTQMGQEVILRCVPISNHLYFYWYRQILGQKVEFLVSFYNNEISEKSEIFDDQFSVERPDGSNFTLKIRSTKLEDSAMYFCASSEAGLGNTIYFGEGSWLTVV.

The chain couples TRBV30 to TRBJ2-3; possibly TRBD2 for D (6 bases). The germline gives CDR1 GTSNPN, CDR2 SVGIG (reference sequence). V was clipped by 5 bases and J by 5 bases, with 17 bases between them. The CDR3 extends over 14 amino acids. CDR3 protein: CAWFVGRGKDTQYF. As DNA, the CDR3 is TGTGCCTGGTTTGTGGGGCGGGGTAAAGATACGCAGTATTTT. The full variable domain, in which reference TRBV30 and TRBJ2-3 provide the parts outside the CDR3, is SQTIHQWPATLVQPVGSPLSLECTVEGTSNPNLYWYRQAAGRGLQLLFYSVGIGQISSEVPQNLSASRPQDRQFILSSKKLLLSDSGFYLCAWFVGRGKDTQYFGPGTRLTVL.

The V and J genes are TRBV27 and TRBJ1-6; D might be TRBD1 (5 bases). This CDR3 spans 13 amino acids. With 7 bases removed from V and 7 bases from J, the gap between germline ends came to 11 bases. From germline, CDR1 is MNHEY and CDR2 SMNVEV (reference sequence). The DNA for the CDR3 is TGTGCCAGCACCCAGGGATGGAATTCACCCCTCCACTTT. Translated: CASTQGWNSPLHF.

The rearrangement links TRBV4-3 to TRBJ2-5; 8 bases line up with TRBD1. In germline, CDR1 is LGHNA, CDR2 YSLEER. V lost 0 bases to trimming and J lost 4 bases; unmatched junction nucleotides: 4. The CDR3 is 15 residues long. CDR3 in DNA: TGCGCCAGCAGCCAAGATCGGACAGGGAGAGAGACCCAGTACTTC. Its translation: CASSQDRTGRETQYF.

CDR3 DNA: TGTGCCAGCTCACCACCGTGGGACAGGGTAACAGATACGCAGTATTTT. Translated: CASSPPWDRVTDTQYF. The J gene is TRBJ2-3, the V gene TRBV18, with 9 nucleotides matching TRBD1. CDR1 is KGHSH and CDR2 is LQKENI in the germline V gene. This CDR3 comprises 16 residues. Losses at the gene ends were 0 bases for V and 3 bases for J; bases not matched to a gene: 4.

The chain combines TRBV4-1 with TRBJ1-2, with TRBD1 matching over 11 bases. This CDR3 contains 17 residues. Germline CDR1 MGHRA, CDR2 YSYEKL. The J segment lost 5 bases and the V segment lost 2 bases, leaving 10 bases of the junction unmatched. The CDR3 is CASSQPQGTGGWYGYTF. As DNA, the CDR3 is TGCGCCAGCAGCCAACCCCAGGGGACAGGGGGTTGGTATGGCTACACCTTC.

V gene TRBV9 combines with J gene TRBJ1-6; a possible D gene is TRBD1 (6 bases). The V gene's germline CDR1 is SGDLS and CDR2 YYNGEE. Trimming cost V 0 bases and J 10 bases, with 11 bases left between them. The CDR3 has 14 residues. CDR3 nucleotides: TGTGCCAGCAGCGTAGACAGGGTGGGATCACCCCTCCACTTT. It specifies CASSVDRVGSPLHF.

The chain links TRBV28 to TRBJ1-2; D ambiguous. V lost 6 bases and J lost 2, with 19 bases in between. The length of the CDR3 is 16 residues. CDR1 and CDR2 from the germline V gene are MDHEN and SYDVKM. The CDR3 DNA reads as TGTGCCAGCAGCTCTACTGAGATTGCGGGAAACTATGGCTACACCTTC. As protein: CASSSTEIAGNYGYTF.

The J gene is TRBJ1-4, the V gene TRBV6-1; possibly TRBD1 for D (5 bases). Trimming took off 6 bases at V and 3 bases at J, with 11 bases between the two ends. This CDR3 is 14 amino acids long. Germline V gene lookup returns CDR1 MNHNS and CDR2 SASEGT. The CDR3 DNA reads as TGTGCCAGCAGCGAGGGGAGGTCTAATGAAAAACTGTTTTTT. Translation: CASSEGRSNEKLFF.

This clone showed up just once. The chain joins TRBV7-8 to TRBJ1-1, with 10 bases fitting TRBD1. After removal of 0 bases from V and 3 bases from J, the junction contained 4 bases not matched to a gene. The CDR3 is 16 amino acids. Germline-derived CDR1 and CDR2 are SGHVS and FQNEAQ. In nucleotides, the CDR3 is TGTGCCAGCAGCTTAGCGGTGGACAGGGGGGACACTGAAGCTTTCTTT. Amino acid sequence: CASSLAVDRGDTEAFF.

V gene TRBV28 combines with J gene TRBJ2-3, with 10 bases matching TRBD2. The CDR3 loop spans 15 amino acids. Germline CDR1 reads MDHEN; CDR2 reads SYDVKM. Trimming removed 5 bases from V and 3 bases from J; junction bases left unmatched: 5. CDR3 in amino acids: CASSERGGFTDTQYF. CDR3 nucleotide sequence: TGTGCCAGCAGTGAGCGGGGGGGCTTTACAGATACGCAGTATTTT.

V gene TRBV19 combines with J gene TRBJ2-7; 9 nucleotides line up with TRBD1. The CDR3 sequence is 15 residues long. Germline trimming cut 5 bases from V and 3 bases from J; bases unmatched to any gene: 8. From germline, CDR1 is LNHDA and CDR2 SQIVND (reference sequence). CDR3 region: CASSVEDRGFYEQYF. The DNA for the CDR3 is TGTGCCAGTAGTGTCGAGGACAGGGGTTTCTACGAGCAGTACTTC. The whole variable domain, remainder taken from reference TRBV19 and TRBJ2-7, is DGGITQSPKYLFRKEGQNVTLSCEQNLNHDAMYWYRQDPGQGLRLIYYSQIVNDFQKGDIAEGYSVSREKKESFPLTVTSAQKNPTAFYLCASSVEDRGFYEQYFGPGTRLTVT.

CDR3 protein: CSVEERRAVTEAFF. DNA for the CDR3: TGCAGCGTTGAAGAGAGGAGGGCTGTGACTGAAGCTTTCTTT. The V call is TRBV29-1, the J call TRBJ1-1; D remains unclear. Germline-derived CDR1 and CDR2 are SQVTM and ANQGSEA. This CDR3 is built from 14 residues. The V gene lost 0 bases and the J gene lost 5 bases, with 13 bases spanning the gap.

The CDR3 region is CASSDSLAGAEDTQYF. The CDR3 DNA sequence: TGCGCCAGCAGTGATAGTCTAGCGGGGGCAGAAGATACGCAGTATTTT. The gene calls are TRBV10-1 and TRBJ2-3; 10 bases match TRBD2. CDR1 and CDR2 (germline): WNHNN, SYGVQD (reference sequence). CDR3 length equals 16 residues. V dropped 3 bases and J dropped 5; count of bases not matched to a gene: 8.

J is TRBJ2-3 and V is TRBV4-3, with 8 bases lining up with TRBD2. The CDR3 covers 15 residues. Germline loops: CDR1 LGHNA, CDR2 YSLEER. The trim removed 0 bases at V and 4 bases at J, leaving 3 bases unmatched. The CDR3 region is CASSQDRGGPDTQYF. The CDR3 region has the DNA TGCGCCAGCAGCCAAGATCGGGGGGGGCCAGATACGCAGTATTTT.

CDR3 loop: CASSFATNEKLFF. The CDR3 DNA is TGTGCCAGCAGCTTCGCAACTAATGAAAAACTGTTTTTT. The V gene is TRBV5-4, the J gene TRBJ1-4; D uncertain. The CDR3 loop spans 13 amino acids. CDR1 SGHNT and CDR2 YYREEE come from the germline V gene (reference sequence). Trimming took 2 bases from V and 0 from J, leaving 2 bases between them.

The chain employs TRBV25-1 and TRBJ2-5; a possible D gene is TRBD2 (5 bases). Trimming cost V 4 bases and J 7 bases, with 7 bases left between them. The CDR3 contains 11 residues. CDR1 and CDR2 from the germline V gene are MGHDK and SYGVNS. The CDR3 is CASSGERTQYF. The CDR3 nucleotides are TGTGCCAGCAGTGGGGAGCGGACCCAGTACTTC.

The V call is TRBV19, the J call TRBJ1-4; the match to TRBD1 covers 8 bases. V lost 8 bases and J lost 7; bases outside the gene matches: 15. Germline V CDR1 and CDR2: LNHDA, SQIVND (reference sequence). This CDR3 region has 16 residues. CDR3: CASGAYGQGYFEKLFF. The CDR3 bases are TGTGCCAGTGGCGCATATGGACAGGGTTATTTTGAAAAACTGTTTTTT.

This CDR3 is CASTQFVNNSPLHF. DNA for the CDR3: TGTGCCAGCACACAGTTTGTTAATAATTCACCCCTCCACTTT. This chain connects TRBV2 to TRBJ1-6, with D hard to call. Trimming took 7 bases from V and 5 from J, leaving 12 bases between them. CDR1 is SNHLY, CDR2 FYNNEI, per germline. This CDR3 is 14 amino acids long. The entire variable domain, with the rest obtained from reference TRBV2 and TRBJ1-6, is as follows: EPEVTQTPSHQVTQMGQEVILRCVPISNHLYFYWYRQILGQKVEFLVSFYNNEISEKSEIFDDQFSVERPDGSNFTLKIRSTKLEDSAMYFCASTQFVNNSPLHFGNGTRLTVT.

The rearrangement joins TRBV5-4 to TRBJ2-1; a weak D match, TRBD1 (5 bases). The CDR3 contains 14 residues. V lost 0 bases to trimming and J lost 7 bases, with 11 bases between them. CDR1 and CDR2 from the germline V gene are SGHNT and YYREEE (reference sequence). The CDR3: CASSLGIRVNEQFF. The CDR3 nucleotides are TGTGCCAGCAGCTTGGGTATCAGGGTGAATGAGCAGTTCTTC.

The genes are TRBV7-2 and TRBJ1-2; D gene uncertain. The CDR3 runs 15 residues. Germline V CDR1 and CDR2: SGHTA, FQGNSA. Trimming took off 2 bases at V and 8 bases at J, with 18 bases between the two ends. The CDR3 protein is CASSLNFRGLAGYTF. DNA for the CDR3: TGTGCCAGCAGCTTAAACTTTCGGGGTTTGGCAGGCTACACCTTC.

The J gene is TRBJ1-5, the V gene TRBV14; D uncertain. Deletions cut 0 bases from V and 4 bases from J, with 7 bases between. The length of the CDR3 is 14 residues. Germline CDR1 is SGHDN and CDR2 is FVKESK. DNA for the CDR3: TGTGCCAGCAGCCAAGATTTGCGGAATCAGCCCCAGCATTTT. Residues: CASSQDLRNQPQHF.

The rearrangement links TRBV6-6 to TRBJ1-1; 9 nucleotides match TRBD1. The CDR3 has 14 amino acids. The germline CDR1 and CDR2 sequences are MNHNY and SVGAGI (reference sequence). V shed 4 bases, J shed 4 bases, and the junction held 4 bases outside the gene matches. The DNA of the CDR3 is TGTGCCAGCAGTTGGGACAGGGTAGGCACTGAAGCTTTCTTT. Translated, it gives CASSWDRVGTEAFF.